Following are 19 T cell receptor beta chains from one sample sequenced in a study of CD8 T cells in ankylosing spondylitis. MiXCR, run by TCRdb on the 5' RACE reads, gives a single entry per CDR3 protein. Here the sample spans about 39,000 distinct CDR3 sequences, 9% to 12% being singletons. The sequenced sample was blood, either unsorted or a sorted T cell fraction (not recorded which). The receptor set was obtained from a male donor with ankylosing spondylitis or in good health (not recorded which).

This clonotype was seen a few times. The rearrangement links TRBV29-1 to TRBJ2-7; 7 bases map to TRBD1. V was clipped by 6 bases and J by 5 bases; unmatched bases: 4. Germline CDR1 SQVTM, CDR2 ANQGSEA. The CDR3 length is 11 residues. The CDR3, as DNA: TGCAGCGTCGCACAGGGGAACGAGCAGTACTTC. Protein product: CSVAQGNEQYF.

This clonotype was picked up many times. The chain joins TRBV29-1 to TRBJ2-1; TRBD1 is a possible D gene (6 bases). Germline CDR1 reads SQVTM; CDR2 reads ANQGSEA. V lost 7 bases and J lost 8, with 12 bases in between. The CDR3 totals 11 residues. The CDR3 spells CSGTASDEQFF. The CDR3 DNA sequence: TGCAGCGGGACAGCTTCTGATGAGCAGTTCTTC.

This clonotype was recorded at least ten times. The DNA for the CDR3 is TGCAGTGCTAGAGATTACGCCAGGGTGAACACTGAAGCTTTCTTT. This encodes CSARDYARVNTEAFF. This chain connects TRBV20-1 to TRBJ1-1; maybe TRBD1 (5 bases). The CDR3 consists of 15 residues. The ends were cut back, 0 bases at V and 0 bases at J, with 11 bases in the middle. Germline V lookup: CDR1 DFQATT, CDR2 SNEGSKA (reference sequence).

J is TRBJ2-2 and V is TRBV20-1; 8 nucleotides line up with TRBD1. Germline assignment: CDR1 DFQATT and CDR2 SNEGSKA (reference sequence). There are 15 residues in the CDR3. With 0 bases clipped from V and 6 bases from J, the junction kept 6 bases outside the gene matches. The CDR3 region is CSARDQDRDSGELFF. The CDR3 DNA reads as TGCAGTGCTAGAGATCAGGACAGGGATTCCGGGGAGCTGTTTTTT.

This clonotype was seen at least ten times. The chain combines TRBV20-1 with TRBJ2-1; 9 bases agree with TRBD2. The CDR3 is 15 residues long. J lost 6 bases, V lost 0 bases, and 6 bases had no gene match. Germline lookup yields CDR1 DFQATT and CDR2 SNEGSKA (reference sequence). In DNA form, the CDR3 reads TGCAGTGCTAGAGATTCGGCGGGAGGGGGCAATGAGCAGTTCTTC. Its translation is CSARDSAGGGNEQFF.

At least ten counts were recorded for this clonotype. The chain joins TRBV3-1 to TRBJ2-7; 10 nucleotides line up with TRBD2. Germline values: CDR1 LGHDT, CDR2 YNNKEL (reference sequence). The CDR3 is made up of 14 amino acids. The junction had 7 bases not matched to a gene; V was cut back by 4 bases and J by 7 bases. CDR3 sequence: CASSPQTSGREQYF. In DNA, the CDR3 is TGTGCCAGCAGCCCGCAGACTAGCGGGCGTGAGCAGTACTTC.

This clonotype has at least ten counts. The CDR3, as DNA: TGCGCCAGCAGCTTGGAGACGGGGATCAATCAGCCCCAGCATTTT. This encodes CASSLETGINQPQHF. V and J are TRBV5-1 and TRBJ1-5; D gene unclear. Germline lookup yields CDR1 SGHRS and CDR2 YFSETQ. The CDR3 is 15 amino acids. The V end lost 0 bases, the J end lost 3 bases, and 10 bases lay between the germline ends.

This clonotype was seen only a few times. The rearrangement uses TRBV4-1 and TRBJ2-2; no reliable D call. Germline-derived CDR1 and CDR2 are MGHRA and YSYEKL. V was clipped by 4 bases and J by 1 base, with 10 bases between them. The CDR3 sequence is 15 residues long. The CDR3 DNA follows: TGCGCCAGCAGCCCCAAGAATTTGAACACCGGGGAGCTGTTTTTT. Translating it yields CASSPKNLNTGELFF.

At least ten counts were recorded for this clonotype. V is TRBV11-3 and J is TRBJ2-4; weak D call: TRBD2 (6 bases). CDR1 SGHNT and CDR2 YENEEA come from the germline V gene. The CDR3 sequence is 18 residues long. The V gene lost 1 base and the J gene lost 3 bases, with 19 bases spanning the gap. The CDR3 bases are TGTGCCAGCAGCTTAGGTCCCTCTCTAGCGACGCTCAAAAACATTCAGTACTTC. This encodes CASSLGPSLATLKNIQYF.

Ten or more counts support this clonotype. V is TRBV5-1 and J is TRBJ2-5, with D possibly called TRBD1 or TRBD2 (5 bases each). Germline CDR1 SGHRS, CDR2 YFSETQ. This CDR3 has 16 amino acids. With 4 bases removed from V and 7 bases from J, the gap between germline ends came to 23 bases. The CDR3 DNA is TGCGCCAGCAGCGGTGGGGCAGGAGGACCCTTGGGGACCCAGTACTTC. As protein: CASSGGAGGPLGTQYF.

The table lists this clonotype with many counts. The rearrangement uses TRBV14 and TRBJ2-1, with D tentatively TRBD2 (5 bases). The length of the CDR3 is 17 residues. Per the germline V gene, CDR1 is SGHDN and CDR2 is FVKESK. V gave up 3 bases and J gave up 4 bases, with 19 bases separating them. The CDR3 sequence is CASSHRAWETTYNEQFF. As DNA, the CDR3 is TGTGCCAGCAGCCACCGTGCCTGGGAGACAACGTACAATGAGCAGTTCTTC.

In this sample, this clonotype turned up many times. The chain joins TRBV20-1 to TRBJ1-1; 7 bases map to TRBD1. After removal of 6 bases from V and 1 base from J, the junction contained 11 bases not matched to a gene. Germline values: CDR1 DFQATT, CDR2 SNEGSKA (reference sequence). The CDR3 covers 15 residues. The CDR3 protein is CSAPGQGQKNTEAFF. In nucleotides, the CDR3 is TGCAGTGCCCCCGGGCAGGGACAGAAGAACACTGAAGCTTTCTTT.

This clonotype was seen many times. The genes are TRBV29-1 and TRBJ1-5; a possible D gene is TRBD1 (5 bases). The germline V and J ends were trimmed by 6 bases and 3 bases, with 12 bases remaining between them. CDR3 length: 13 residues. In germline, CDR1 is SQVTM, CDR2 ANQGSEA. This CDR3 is CSVTTDSNQPQHF. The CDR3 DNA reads TGCAGCGTCACGACAGATTCCAATCAGCCCCAGCATTTT.

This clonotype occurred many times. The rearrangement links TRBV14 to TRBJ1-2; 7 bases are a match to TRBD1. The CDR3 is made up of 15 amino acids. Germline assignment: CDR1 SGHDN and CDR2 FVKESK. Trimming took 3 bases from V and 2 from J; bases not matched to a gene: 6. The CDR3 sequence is CASSQWTGWNYGYTF. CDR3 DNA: TGTGCCAGCAGCCAGTGGACAGGTTGGAACTATGGCTACACCTTC.

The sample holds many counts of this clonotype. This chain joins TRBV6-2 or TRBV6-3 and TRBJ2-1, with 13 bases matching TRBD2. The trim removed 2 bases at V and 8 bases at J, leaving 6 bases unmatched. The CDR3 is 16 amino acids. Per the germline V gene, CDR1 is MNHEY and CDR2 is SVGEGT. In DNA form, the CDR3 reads TGTGCCAGCAGTTACCAGGGACTAGCGGGACTCTATGAGCAGTTCTTC. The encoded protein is CASSYQGLAGLYEQFF.

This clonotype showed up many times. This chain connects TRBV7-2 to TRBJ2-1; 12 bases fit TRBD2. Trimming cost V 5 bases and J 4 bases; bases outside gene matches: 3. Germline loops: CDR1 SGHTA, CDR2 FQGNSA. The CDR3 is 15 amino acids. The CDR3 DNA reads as TGTGCCAGCAGCCAACTAGCGGGAGGTTACAATGAGCAGTTCTTC. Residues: CASSQLAGGYNEQFF.

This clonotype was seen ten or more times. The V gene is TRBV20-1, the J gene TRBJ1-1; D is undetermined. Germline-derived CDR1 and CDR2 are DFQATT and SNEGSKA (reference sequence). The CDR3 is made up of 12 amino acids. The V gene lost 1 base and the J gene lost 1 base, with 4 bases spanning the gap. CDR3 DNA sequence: TGCAGTGCTAGAGCTGAGAACACTGAAGCTTTCTTT. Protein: CSARAENTEAFF.

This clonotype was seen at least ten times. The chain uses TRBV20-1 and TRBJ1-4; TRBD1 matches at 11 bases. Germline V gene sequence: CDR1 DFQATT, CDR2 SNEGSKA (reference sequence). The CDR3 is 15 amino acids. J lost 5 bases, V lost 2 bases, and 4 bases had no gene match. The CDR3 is CSARRGTGGNEKLFF. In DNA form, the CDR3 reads TGCAGTGCTAGAAGGGGGACAGGGGGAAATGAAAAACTGTTTTTT.

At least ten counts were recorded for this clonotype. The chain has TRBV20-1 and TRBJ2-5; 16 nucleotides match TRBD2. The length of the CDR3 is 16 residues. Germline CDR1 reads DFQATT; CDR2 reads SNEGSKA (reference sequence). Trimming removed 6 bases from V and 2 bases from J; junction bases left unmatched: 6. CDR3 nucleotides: TGCAGTGCACGGCGGGGACTAGCGGGAGGGCAAGAGACCCAGTACTTC. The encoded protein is CSARRGLAGGQETQYF.